Each of the 2 T cell receptor beta chains below was sequenced from the same sample in a study of T cell responses to AZD1222 COVID-19 vaccine. Using immunoSEQ multiplex PCR, the repertoire was profiled, and TCRdb retains in-frame clones only, with some absent. The sample gives almost 70,000 clones, 80% of which show up once; roughly an eighth is in the top ten. The sequencing used peripheral blood, collected 28 days after the second AZD1222 dose. These receptors originate from an adult who received the AZD1222 COVID-19 vaccine.

This clone was seen once. The CDR3 bases are TGTGCCAGTAGTATAGACCCAAGACAGGCCAAAAACATTCAGTACTTC. Translating gives CASSIDPRQAKNIQYF. The chain combines TRBV19 with TRBJ2-4; tentatively, D is TRBD1 (5 bases). With 0 bases removed from V and 1 base from J, the gap between germline ends came to 10 bases. The CDR3 is 16 amino acids. Per germline, CDR1 LNHDA and CDR2 SQIVND (reference sequence).

This sequence joins TRBV30 and TRBJ1-2; D gene unclear. CDR3 length equals 11 residues. CDR1 and CDR2 from the germline V gene are GTSNPN and SVGIG (reference sequence). The V gene lost 4 bases and the J gene lost 4 bases, with 7 bases spanning the gap. CDR3 in amino acids: CAWTESYGYTF. The CDR3 nucleotides read TGTGCCTGGACGGAAAGCTATGGCTACACCTTC. Variable domain in full (rest from reference TRBV30 and TRBJ1-2): SQTIHQWPATLVQPVGSPLSLECTVEGTSNPNLYWYRQAAGRGLQLLFYSVGIGQISSEVPQNLSASRPQDRQFILSSKKLLLSDSGFYLCAWTESYGYTFGSGTRLTVV.